This is a list of T cell receptor beta chains from one sample in a study of T cells in Graves' hyperthyroidism and ophthalmopathy. MiXCR, applied by TCRdb to the multiplex PCR reads, yields one record per CDR3 protein. The sample consists of approximately 400,000 distinct CDR3 sequences, more than 15% of them appearing once. The sample comprised blood. All receptors come from a woman aged 18-29 years with Graves' hyperthyroidism. Both conserved end residues are part of each CDR3.

J gene: TRBJ1-1
V gene: TRBV9
CDR3 protein: CASSVEPLTGDTEAFF

J gene: TRBJ2-7
V gene: TRBV20-1
CDR3 protein: CSARGGLRYEQYF

J gene: TRBJ2-6
V gene: TRBV28
CDR3 protein: CASTPGGAGANVPTF

J gene: TRBJ1-4
V gene: TRBV9
CDR3 protein: CASSRTGGVEKLFF

J gene: TRBJ2-7
V gene: TRBV5-1
CDR3 protein: CASTSQSGNYEQYF

J gene: TRBJ2-3
V gene: TRBV7-9
CDR3 protein: CASEVTDRGGDTQYF

J gene: TRBJ2-7
V gene: TRBV2
CDR3 protein: CASKLGLAPDEQYF

J gene: TRBJ1-6
V gene: TRBV27
CDR3 protein: CASSPGGTGNSPLHF

J gene: TRBJ1-2
V gene: TRBV5-4
CDR3 protein: CASSLEGNGYTF

J gene: TRBJ2-4
V gene: TRBV12-3/TRBV12-4
CDR3 protein: CASSRKGGGGLAKNIQYF

J gene: TRBJ2-7
V gene: TRBV6-1
CDR3 protein: CASTGSSYEQYF

J gene: TRBJ2-1
V gene: TRBV7-2
CDR3 protein: CASSLEVLGEQFF

J gene: TRBJ2-7
V gene: TRBV28
CDR3 protein: CASSPAGRPTLSYF

J gene: TRBJ2-7
V gene: TRBV18
CDR3 protein: CASSQSGDSSYEQYF

J gene: TRBJ1-3
V gene: TRBV4-3
CDR3 protein: CASSQAGTGSGNTIYF

J gene: TRBJ2-1
V gene: TRBV6-1
CDR3 protein: CASSLIAGGPIEQFF

J gene: TRBJ2-3
V gene: TRBV2
CDR3 protein: CASARGGTDTQYF

J gene: TRBJ1-1
V gene: TRBV18
CDR3 protein: CASSKTGQGTNTEAFF

J gene: TRBJ1-2
V gene: TRBV4-1
CDR3 protein: CASSQVLFERKRGYGYTF

J gene: TRBJ2-3
V gene: TRBV10-1
CDR3 protein: CASSESRGAVTQYF

J gene: TRBJ1-2
V gene: TRBV19
CDR3 protein: CASSMSTGLLGYTF

J gene: TRBJ2-3
V gene: TRBV7-3
CDR3 protein: CASSPPLGDTQYF

J gene: TRBJ2-5
V gene: TRBV6-4
CDR3 protein: CASSDSSGSAGTQYF

J gene: TRBJ2-1
V gene: TRBV27
CDR3 protein: CATNGENRNEQFF